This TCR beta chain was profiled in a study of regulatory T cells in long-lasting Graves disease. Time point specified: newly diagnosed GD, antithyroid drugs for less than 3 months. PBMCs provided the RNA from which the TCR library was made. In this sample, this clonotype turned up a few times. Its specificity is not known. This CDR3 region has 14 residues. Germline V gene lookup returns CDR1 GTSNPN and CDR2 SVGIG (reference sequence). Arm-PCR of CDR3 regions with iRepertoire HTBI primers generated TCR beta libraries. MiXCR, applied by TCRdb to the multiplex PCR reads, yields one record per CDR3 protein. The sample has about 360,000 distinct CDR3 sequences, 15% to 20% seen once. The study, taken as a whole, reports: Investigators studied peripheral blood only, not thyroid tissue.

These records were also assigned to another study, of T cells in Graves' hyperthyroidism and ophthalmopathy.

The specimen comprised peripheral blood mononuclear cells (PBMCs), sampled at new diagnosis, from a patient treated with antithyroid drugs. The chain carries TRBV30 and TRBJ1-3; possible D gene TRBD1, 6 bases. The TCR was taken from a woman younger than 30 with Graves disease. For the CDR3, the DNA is TGTGCTTACGGGGGGGCCTTAAGAGGAAACACCATATATTTT. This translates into CAYGGALRGNTIYF.